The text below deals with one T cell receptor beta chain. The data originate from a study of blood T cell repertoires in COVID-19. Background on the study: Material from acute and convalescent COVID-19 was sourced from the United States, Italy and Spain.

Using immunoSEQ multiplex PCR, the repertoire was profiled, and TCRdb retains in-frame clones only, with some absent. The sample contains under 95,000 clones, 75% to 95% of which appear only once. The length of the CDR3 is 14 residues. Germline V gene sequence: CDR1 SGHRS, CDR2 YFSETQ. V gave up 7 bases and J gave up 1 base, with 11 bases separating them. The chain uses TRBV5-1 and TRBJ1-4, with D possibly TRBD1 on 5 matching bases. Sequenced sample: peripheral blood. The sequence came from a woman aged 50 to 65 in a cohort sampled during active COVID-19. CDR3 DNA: TGCGCCAGCGCCCCGGGGGGAACTAATGAAAAACTGTTTTTT. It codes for CASAPGGTNEKLFF.